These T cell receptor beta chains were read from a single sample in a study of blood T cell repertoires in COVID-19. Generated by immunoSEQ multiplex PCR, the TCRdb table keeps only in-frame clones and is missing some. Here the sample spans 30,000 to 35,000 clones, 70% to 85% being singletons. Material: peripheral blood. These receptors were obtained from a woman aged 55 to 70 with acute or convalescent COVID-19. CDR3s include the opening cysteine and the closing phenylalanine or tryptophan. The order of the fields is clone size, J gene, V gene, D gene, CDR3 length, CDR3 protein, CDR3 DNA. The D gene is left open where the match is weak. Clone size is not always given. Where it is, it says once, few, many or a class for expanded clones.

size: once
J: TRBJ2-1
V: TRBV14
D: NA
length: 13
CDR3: CASSRDFYNEQFF
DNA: TGTGCCAGCAGCCGGGACTTTTACAATGAGCAGTTCTTC

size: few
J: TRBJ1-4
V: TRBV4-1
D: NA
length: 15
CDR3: CASSQDQASNEKLFF
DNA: TGCGCCAGCAGCCAAGATCAGGCAAGTAATGAAAAACTGTTTTTT

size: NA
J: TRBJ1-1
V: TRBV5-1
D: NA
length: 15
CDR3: CASSLEGGVNTEAFF
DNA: TGCGCCAGCAGCTTGGAAGGGGGGGTGAACACTGAAGCTTTCTTT

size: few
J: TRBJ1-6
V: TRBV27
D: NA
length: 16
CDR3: CASSSDPRRDNSPLHF
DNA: TGTGCCAGCAGTTCAGACCCCCGGAGGGATAATTCACCCCTCCACTTT

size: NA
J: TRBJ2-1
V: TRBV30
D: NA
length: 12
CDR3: CAWSVPQGGQFF
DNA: TGTGCCTGGAGTGTACCCCAGGGGGGGCAGTTCTTC

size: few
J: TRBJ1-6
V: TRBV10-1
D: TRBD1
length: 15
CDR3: CASTQQGARGSPLHF
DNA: TGCGCCAGCACCCAACAGGGGGCGCGGGGTTCACCCCTCCACTTT

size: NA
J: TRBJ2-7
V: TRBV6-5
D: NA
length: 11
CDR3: CATGGPYEQYF
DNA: TGTGCCACTGGGGGCCCCTACGAGCAGTACTTC

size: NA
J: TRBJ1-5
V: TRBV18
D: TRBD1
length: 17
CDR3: CASSPPTGTGLNQPQHF
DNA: TGTGCCAGCTCACCACCGACGGGGACAGGGCTTAACCAGCCCCAGCATTTT

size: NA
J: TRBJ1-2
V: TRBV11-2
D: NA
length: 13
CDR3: CASSLETPSGYTF
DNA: TGTGCCAGCAGCCTCGAAACCCCTAGTGGCTACACCTTC

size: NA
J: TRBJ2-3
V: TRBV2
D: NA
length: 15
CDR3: CASSEGVSSQDTQYF
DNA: TGTGCCAGCAGTGAAGGAGTTAGCTCCCAAGATACGCAGTATTTT

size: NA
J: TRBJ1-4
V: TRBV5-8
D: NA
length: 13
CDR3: CASSPQHGEKLFF
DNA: TGTGCCAGCAGCCCTCAACACGGGGAAAAACTGTTTTTT

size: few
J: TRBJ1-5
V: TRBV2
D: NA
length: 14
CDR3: CASSGVGSGQPQHF
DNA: TGTGCCAGCAGTGGGGTGGGGAGTGGCCAGCCCCAGCATTTT

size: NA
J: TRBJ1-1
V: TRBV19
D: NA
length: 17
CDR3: CASRNQGGVLANTEAFF
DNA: TGTGCCAGTAGAAATCAGGGTGGGGTCCTGGCGAACACTGAAGCTTTCTTT

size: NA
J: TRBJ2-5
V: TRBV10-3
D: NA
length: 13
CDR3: CAISEGGGETQYF
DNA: TGTGCCATCAGTGAAGGGGGTGGAGAGACCCAGTACTTC

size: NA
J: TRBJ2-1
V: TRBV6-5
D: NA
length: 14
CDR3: CASWYSENSNEQFF
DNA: TGTGCCAGCTGGTATAGCGAGAACTCCAATGAGCAGTTCTTC

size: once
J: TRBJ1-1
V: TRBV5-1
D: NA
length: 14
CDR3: CASSFSTANTEAFF
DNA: TGCGCCAGCAGCTTCTCGACAGCTAACACTGAAGCTTTCTTT

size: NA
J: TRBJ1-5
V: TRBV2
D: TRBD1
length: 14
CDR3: CATRQGQLNQPQHF
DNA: TGTGCCACGCGTCAGGGACAGCTCAATCAGCCCCAGCATTTT

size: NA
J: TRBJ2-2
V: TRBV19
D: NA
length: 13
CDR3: CASSITVTGELFF
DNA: TGTGCCAGTAGTATCACAGTCACCGGGGAGCTGTTTTTT

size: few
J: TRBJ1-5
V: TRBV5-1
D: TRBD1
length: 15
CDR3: CASSLIGDSHQPQHF
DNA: TGCGCCAGCAGCTTAATCGGGGACAGCCATCAGCCCCAGCATTTT

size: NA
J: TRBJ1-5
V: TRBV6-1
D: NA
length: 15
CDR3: CASSESGVSNQPQHF
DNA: TGTGCCAGCAGTGAGTCAGGGGTGAGCAATCAGCCCCAGCATTTT

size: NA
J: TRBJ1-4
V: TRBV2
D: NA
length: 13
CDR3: CASTGRETEKLFF
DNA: TGTGCCAGCACGGGGAGGGAGACTGAAAAACTGTTTTTT

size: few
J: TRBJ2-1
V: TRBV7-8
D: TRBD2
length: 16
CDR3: CASSLAPGGANDGQFF
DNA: TGTGCCAGCAGCTTAGCGCCGGGGGGGGCCAATGATGGGCAGTTCTTC

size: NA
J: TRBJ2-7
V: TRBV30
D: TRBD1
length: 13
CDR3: CAWSRDRMYEQYF
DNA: TGTGCCTGGAGCCGGGACAGGATGTACGAGCAGTACTTC

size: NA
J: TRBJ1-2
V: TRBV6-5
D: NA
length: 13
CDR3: CASRGQTNYGYTF
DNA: TGTGCCAGCAGAGGACAGACGAACTATGGCTACACCTTC

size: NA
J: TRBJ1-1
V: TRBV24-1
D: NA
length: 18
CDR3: CATSSGIPPFGMNTEAFF
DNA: TGTGCCACCAGTTCAGGGATCCCTCCTTTTGGAATGAACACTGAAGCTTTCTTT

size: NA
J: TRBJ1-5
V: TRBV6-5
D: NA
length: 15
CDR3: CASSYSIGSNQPQHF
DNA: TGTGCCAGCAGTTACTCCATCGGGTCCAATCAGCCCCAGCATTTT

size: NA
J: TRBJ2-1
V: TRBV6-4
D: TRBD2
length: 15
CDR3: CASTSTSGGSNEQFF
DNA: TGTGCCAGCACCTCCACTAGCGGGGGGTCCAATGAGCAGTTCTTC

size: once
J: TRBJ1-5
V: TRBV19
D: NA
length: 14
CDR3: CASSIPGDNQPQHF
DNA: TGTGCCAGTAGTATACCAGGGGACAATCAGCCCCAGCATTTT

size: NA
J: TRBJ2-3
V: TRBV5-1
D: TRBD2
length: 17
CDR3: CASSQTLGGGGTDTQYF
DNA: TGCGCCAGCAGCCAAACCCTCGGCGGGGGTGGCACAGATACGCAGTATTTT

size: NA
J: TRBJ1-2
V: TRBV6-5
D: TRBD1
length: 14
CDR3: CASSYQGGRYGYTF
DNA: TGTGCCAGCAGTTACCAAGGGGGCCGCTATGGCTACACCTTC

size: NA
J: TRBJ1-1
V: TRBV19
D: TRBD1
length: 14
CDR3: CASSLLTGGTEAFF
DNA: TGTGCCAGTAGTCTCCTGACAGGGGGCACTGAAGCTTTCTTT